This paragraph covers one T cell receptor (beta chain) sequence. No antigen is known for it. Sample-barcoded 5' priming and a J-beta primer mix drove a second PCR of about 7 to 11 cycles. All cDNA molecules were each tagged by a template-switch adaptor with 12 random nucleotides. Sequencing of every sample gave 2.5 million or more CDR3-containing paired-end reads. TCRdb recomputed calls from the 5' RACE reads with MiXCR, one row per CDR3 protein. Among 1.2 million to 1.5 million distinct CDR3 sequences listed, roughly 59% were seen once. This record comes from a study of blood T cells in healthy people across ages. The V and J ends lost 5 bases and 2 bases respectively, with 12 bases between them. Germline V CDR1 and CDR2: SGHTA, FQGNSA. CDR3 length: 14 residues. Study-level results: The donors' CMV status was not determined, possibly confounding changes in expanded clonotypes.

Samples each yielded at least 5 micrograms of total RNA. The sequencing input was blood. V and J are TRBV7-2 and TRBJ1-1; no reliable D call. This receptor was identified in a man aged 18 to 30 in good health. In DNA, the CDR3 is TGTGCCAGCAGCCAGTTCCCCGTAAACACTGAAGCTTTCTTT. Amino acids: CASSQFPVNTEAFF.